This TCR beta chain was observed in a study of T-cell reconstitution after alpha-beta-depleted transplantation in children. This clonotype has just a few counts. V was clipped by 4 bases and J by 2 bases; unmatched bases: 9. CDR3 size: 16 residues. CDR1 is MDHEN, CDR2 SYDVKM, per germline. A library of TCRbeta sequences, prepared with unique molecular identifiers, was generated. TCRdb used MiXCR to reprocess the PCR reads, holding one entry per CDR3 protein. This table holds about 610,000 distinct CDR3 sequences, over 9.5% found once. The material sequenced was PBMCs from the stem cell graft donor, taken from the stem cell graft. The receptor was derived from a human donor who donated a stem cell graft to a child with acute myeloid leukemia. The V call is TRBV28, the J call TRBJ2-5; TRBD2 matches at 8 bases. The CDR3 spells CASSSQRESPQETQYF. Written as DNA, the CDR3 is TGTGCCAGCAGTTCCCAGCGGGAGTCCCCTCAAGAGACCCAGTACTTC.